The TCR beta chain described here comes from a study of CD8+ T cells in alopecia areata. Points on this clone: Its matching antigen is unknown.

Study-level findings and limits: Higher clonality and more expanded CD8+ clones appeared in lesional than normal scalp. TCR sharing across patients was less clear than in mice, possibly HLA-related. Scalp sequencing captures resident alphabeta T cells of normal skin too.

Cell sorting was applied to PBMCs, and CD4+ and CD8+ T cells were collected. Once RNA had been extracted, it was reverse transcribed into cDNA to act as the sequencing template. TCRdb keeps only in-frame clones here, not all; method: immunoSEQ multiplex PCR. The profile shows fewer than 150,000 clones, roughly 66% of them singletons. The sequenced material came from CD4+ T cells sorted from blood. This receptor was obtained from a human donor in good health.

DNA of the CDR3: TGCGCCAGCTTCATGGAACCCTCCACAGATACGCAGTATTTT. This encodes CASFMEPSTDTQYF. J is TRBJ2-3 and V is TRBV5-1, with D hard to call. Per the germline V gene, CDR1 is SGHRS and CDR2 is YFSETQ. CDR3 length equals 14 residues. V gave up 7 bases and J gave up 2 bases, with 14 bases separating them.